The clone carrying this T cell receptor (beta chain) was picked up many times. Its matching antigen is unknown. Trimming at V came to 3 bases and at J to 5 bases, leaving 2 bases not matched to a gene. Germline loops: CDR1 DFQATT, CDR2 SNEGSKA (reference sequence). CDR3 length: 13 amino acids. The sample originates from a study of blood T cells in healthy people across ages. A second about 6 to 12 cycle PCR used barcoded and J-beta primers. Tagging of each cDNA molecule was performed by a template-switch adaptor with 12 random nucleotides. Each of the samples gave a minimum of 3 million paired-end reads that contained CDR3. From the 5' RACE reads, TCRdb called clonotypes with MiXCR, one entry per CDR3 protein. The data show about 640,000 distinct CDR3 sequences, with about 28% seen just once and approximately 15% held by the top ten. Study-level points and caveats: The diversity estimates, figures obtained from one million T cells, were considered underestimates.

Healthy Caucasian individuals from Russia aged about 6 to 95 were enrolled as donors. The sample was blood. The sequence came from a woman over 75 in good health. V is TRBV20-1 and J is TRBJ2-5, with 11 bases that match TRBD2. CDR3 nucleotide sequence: TGCAGTGCTAGCACTAGCGGGGGTGAGACCCAGTACTTC. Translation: CSASTSGGETQYF.